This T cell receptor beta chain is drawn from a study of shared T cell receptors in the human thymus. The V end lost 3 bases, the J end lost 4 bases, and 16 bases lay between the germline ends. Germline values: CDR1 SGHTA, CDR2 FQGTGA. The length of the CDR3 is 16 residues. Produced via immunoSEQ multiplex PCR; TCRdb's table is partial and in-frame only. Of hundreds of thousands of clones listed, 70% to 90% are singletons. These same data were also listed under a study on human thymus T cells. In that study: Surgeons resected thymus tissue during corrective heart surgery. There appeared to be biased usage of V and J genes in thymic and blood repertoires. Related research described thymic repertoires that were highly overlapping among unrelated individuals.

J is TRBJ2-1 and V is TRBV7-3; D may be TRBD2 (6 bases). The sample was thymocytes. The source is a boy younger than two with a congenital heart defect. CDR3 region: CASSFGGTGPYNEQFF. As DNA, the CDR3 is TGTGCCAGCAGCTTTGGAGGGACCGGGCCATACAATGAGCAGTTCTTC. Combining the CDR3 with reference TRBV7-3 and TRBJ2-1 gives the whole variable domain GAGVSQTPSNKVTEKGKYVELRCDPISGHTALYWYRQSLGQGPEFLIYFQGTGAADDSGLPNDRFFAVRPEGSVSTLKIQRTERGDSAVYLCASSFGGTGPYNEQFFGPGTRLTVL.